What follows are 11 T cell receptor beta chains derived from one specimen sequenced in a study of shared clonotypes between healthy human individuals (dated by TCRdb to the early 2020s). Libraries were made using the immunoSEQ multiplex PCR assay. As stored in TCRdb, this immuneACCESS dataset retains in-frame rearrangements with V and J assigned. A fraction of the clones does not appear; measured against another copy, unresolved V genes explain less than half of the discrepancy, and the remainder lacks a known reason. The sample includes about 380,000 clones, with roughly 96% observed a single time. The top ten clonotypes cover about 0.32% of the sample. Sequencing used memory CD8+ T cells sorted from blood. Reading the label with the study, this specimen's cell subset or site is: CD45RO+ cells pooled with CCR7-negative TemRA cells. These receptor sequences come from a man aged 30 to 45 in good health.

The V and J genes are TRBV18 and TRBJ2-7, with 9 bases lining up with TRBD2. After removal of 6 bases from V and 0 bases from J, the junction contained 9 bases not matched to a gene. Germline V lookup: CDR1 KGHSH, CDR2 LQKENI. The CDR3 totals 16 residues. CDR3 sequence reads: CASSFNLAGYSYEQYF. CDR3 coding DNA: TGTGCCAGCTCCTTCAACCTAGCGGGATACTCCTACGAGCAGTACTTC.

The chain links TRBV9 to TRBJ2-2; D gene ambiguous. This CDR3 contains 13 residues. In germline, CDR1 is SGDLS, CDR2 YYNGEE. The V gene lost 5 bases and the J gene lost 8 bases, with 13 bases spanning the gap. The CDR3 DNA reads TGTGCCAGCAGAGTCGGTAAGGCGGGGGAGCTGTTTTTT. This translates into CASRVGKAGELFF.

The V gene is TRBV29-1, the J gene TRBJ2-7; 13 bases align to TRBD2. V shed 4 bases and J 2 bases; nucleotides not matched to a gene: 20. The V gene's germline CDR1 is SQVTM and CDR2 ANQGSEA. There are 20 residues in the CDR3. DNA for the CDR3: TGCAGCGTTGTTGTGCCCCGGGGGACTAGCGGGAACCCTCTACCCTACGAGCAGTACTTC. This translates into CSVVVPRGTSGNPLPYEQYF.

The chain recombines TRBV25-1 with TRBJ2-1; TRBD2 agrees at 9 bases. V shed 5 bases, J shed 4 bases, and the junction held 6 bases outside the gene matches. Germline V gives CDR1 MGHDK, CDR2 SYGVNS. The CDR3 has 15 amino acids. DNA for the CDR3: TGTGCCAGCAGTACCATGACTAGCGGATACAATGAGCAGTTCTTC. Its translation is CASSTMTSGYNEQFF.

The rearrangement links TRBV28 to TRBJ1-4, with TRBD1 matching over 8 bases. Germline CDR1 and CDR2: MDHEN and SYDVKM. Losses at the gene ends were 6 bases for V and 12 bases for J; bases not matched to a gene: 9. The CDR3 is 13 amino acids. CDR3 amino acids: CASREVIQGELFF. DNA for the CDR3: TGTGCCAGCAGGGAAGTGATACAGGGGGAACTGTTTTTT. Full variable domain (outside the CDR3, taken from reference TRBV28 and TRBJ1-4): DVKVTQSSRYLVKRTGEKVFLECVQDMDHENMFWYRQDPGLGLRLIYFSYDVKMKEKGDIPEGYSVSREKKERFSLILESASTNQTSMYLCASREVIQGELFFGSGTQLSVL.

There are a few counts of this clone. The rearrangement joins TRBV18 to TRBJ2-2, with 13 bases that match TRBD2. This CDR3 has 17 amino acids. Trimming removed 8 bases from V and 5 bases from J; junction bases left unmatched: 11. In germline, CDR1 is KGHSH, CDR2 LQKENI. The CDR3 DNA reads TGTGCCAGCCGAATCAATGGACTAGCGGGAGTTACCGGGGAGCTGTTTTTT. This sequence encodes CASRINGLAGVTGELFF.

The CDR3 is CASSFRKTSTDTQYF. The CDR3 DNA follows: TGCGCCAGCAGCTTTAGGAAAACTAGCACAGATACGCAGTATTTT. The chain uses TRBV5-1 and TRBJ2-3; D ambiguous. Per germline, CDR1 SGHRS and CDR2 YFSETQ. Deletions cut 2 bases from V and 0 bases from J, with 10 bases between. The CDR3 sequence is 15 residues long. The entire variable domain, with the rest obtained from reference TRBV5-1 and TRBJ2-3, is as follows: KAGVTQTPRYLIKTRGQQVTLSCSPISGHRSVSWYQQTPGQGLQFLFEYFSETQRNKGNFPGRFSGRQFSNSRSEMNVSTLELGDSALYLCASSFRKTSTDTQYFGPGTRLTVL.

This chain connects TRBV2 to TRBJ2-7, with 7 bases identical to TRBD2. The CDR3 spans 14 residues. The V gene's germline CDR1 is SNHLY and CDR2 FYNNEI. J gave up 6 bases and V 6 bases, and 11 bases lay outside the gene matches. The CDR3 protein is CASRGLRELGEQYF. The DNA for the CDR3 is TGTGCCAGCAGGGGCCTGCGGGAGTTGGGCGAGCAGTACTTC.

The J gene is TRBJ2-1, the V gene TRBV5-1; D possibly corresponds to TRBD2 (6 bases). The CDR3 is made up of 14 amino acids. The V gene lost 3 bases and the J gene lost 7 bases, with 14 bases spanning the gap. The germline CDR1 and CDR2 sequences are SGHRS and YFSETQ. CDR3 region: CASSSPGLINEQFF. In DNA, the CDR3 is TGCGCCAGCAGCTCCCCGGGACTTATAAATGAGCAGTTCTTC. The whole variable domain, filled in from reference TRBV5-1 and TRBJ2-1, reads KAGVTQTPRYLIKTRGQQVTLSCSPISGHRSVSWYQQTPGQGLQFLFEYFSETQRNKGNFPGRFSGRQFSNSRSEMNVSTLELGDSALYLCASSSPGLINEQFFGPGTRLTVL.

V usage is TRBV29-1 and J usage is TRBJ2-1; D is possibly TRBD1 or TRBD2 (7 bases each). V was trimmed by 8 bases and J by 4 bases, leaving 15 bases between them. Germline V gene sequence: CDR1 SQVTM, CDR2 ANQGSEA. This CDR3 comprises 13 residues. CDR3 bases: TGCAGCATAGACAGGGAGGGATACAATGAGCAGTTCTTC. Translated: CSIDREGYNEQFF.

This chain uses TRBV18 with TRBJ2-2; weak D call: TRBD1 (6 bases). Germline assignment: CDR1 KGHSH and CDR2 LQKENI. The V end was cut by 3 bases, the J end by 4 bases, with 12 bases between. The length of the CDR3 is 15 residues. The CDR3 reads CASSPDSQVTGELFF. CDR3 nucleotide sequence: TGTGCCAGCTCACCGGACAGTCAAGTCACCGGGGAGCTGTTTTTT.